This T cell receptor beta chain was recovered during a study of cytomegalovirus exposure and HLA in healthy donors. With 60 Vbeta and 13 Jbeta primers, the PCR was carried out. Clones were read by immunoSEQ multiplex PCR, and TCRdb kept only the in-frame ones, dropping some. The sample has about 150,000 clones, around 72% seen once. As regards this clone: Antigen: not known.

General study findings and limits: A prior analysis recorded that most TCR beta V segments were productive about 87% or about 30% of the time.

Germline V gives CDR1 GTSNPN, CDR2 SVGIG (reference sequence). Trimming removed 4 bases at V and 6 bases at J, with 13 bases between. The CDR3 is made up of 12 amino acids. The origin of this receptor is a man between 40 and 49 years old in good health and CMV-seronegative. Input material: PBMCs. The V gene is TRBV30, the J gene TRBJ2-7, with a possible D match to TRBD1 (6 bases). The chain's CDR3 is CAWTGTRGEQYF. The CDR3, as DNA: TGTGCCTGGACCGGGACACGCGGCGAGCAGTACTTC. The complete variable domain, with remaining parts taken from reference TRBV30 and TRBJ2-7, reads SQTIHQWPATLVQPVGSPLSLECTVEGTSNPNLYWYRQAAGRGLQLLFYSVGIGQISSEVPQNLSASRPQDRQFILSSKKLLLSDSGFYLCAWTGTRGEQYFGPGTRLTVT.